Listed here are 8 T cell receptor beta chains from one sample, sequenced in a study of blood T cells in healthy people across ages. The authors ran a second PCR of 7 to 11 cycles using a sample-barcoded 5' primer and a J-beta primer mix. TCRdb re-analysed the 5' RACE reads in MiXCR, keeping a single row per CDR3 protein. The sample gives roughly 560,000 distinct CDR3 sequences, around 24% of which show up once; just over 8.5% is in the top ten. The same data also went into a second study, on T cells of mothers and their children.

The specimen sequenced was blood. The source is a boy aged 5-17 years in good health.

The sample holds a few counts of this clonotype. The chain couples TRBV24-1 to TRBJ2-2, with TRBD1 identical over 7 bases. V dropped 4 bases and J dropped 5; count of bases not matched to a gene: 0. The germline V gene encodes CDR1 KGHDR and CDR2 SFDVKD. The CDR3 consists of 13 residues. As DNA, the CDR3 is TGTGCCACCAGTGACAGGGGGACCGGGGAGCTGTTTTTT. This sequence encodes CATSDRGTGELFF.

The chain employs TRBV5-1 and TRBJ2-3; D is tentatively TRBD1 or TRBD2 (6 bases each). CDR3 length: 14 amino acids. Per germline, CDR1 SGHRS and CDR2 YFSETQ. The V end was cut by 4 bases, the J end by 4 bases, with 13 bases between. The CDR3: CASSGLQGPDTQYF. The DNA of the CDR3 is TGCGCCAGCAGCGGACTACAGGGCCCAGATACGCAGTATTTT.

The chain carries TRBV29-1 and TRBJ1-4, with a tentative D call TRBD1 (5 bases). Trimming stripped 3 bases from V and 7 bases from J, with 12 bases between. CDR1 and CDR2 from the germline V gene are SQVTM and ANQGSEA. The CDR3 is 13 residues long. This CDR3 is CSVDKGQGEKLFF. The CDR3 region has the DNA TGCAGCGTTGATAAGGGGCAGGGTGAAAAACTGTTTTTT.

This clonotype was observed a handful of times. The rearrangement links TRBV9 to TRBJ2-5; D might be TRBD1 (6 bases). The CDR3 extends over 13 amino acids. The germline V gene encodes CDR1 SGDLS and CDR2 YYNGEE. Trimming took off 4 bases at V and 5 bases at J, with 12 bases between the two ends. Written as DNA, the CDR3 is TGTGCCAGCAGCACCAACAGGGAGGAGACCCAGTACTTC. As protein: CASSTNREETQYF.

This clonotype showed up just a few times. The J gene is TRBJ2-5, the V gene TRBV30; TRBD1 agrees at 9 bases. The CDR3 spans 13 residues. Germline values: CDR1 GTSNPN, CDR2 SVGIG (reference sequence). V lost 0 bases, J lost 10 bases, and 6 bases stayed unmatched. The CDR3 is CAWSVQGAGDQYF. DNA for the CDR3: TGTGCCTGGAGTGTACAGGGGGCGGGGGACCAGTACTTC.

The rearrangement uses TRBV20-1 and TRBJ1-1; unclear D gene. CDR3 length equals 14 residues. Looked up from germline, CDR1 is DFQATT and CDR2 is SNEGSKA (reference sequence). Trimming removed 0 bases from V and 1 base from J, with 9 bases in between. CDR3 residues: CSAREVNGNTEAFF. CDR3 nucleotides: TGCAGTGCTAGAGAGGTTAACGGGAACACTGAAGCTTTCTTT.

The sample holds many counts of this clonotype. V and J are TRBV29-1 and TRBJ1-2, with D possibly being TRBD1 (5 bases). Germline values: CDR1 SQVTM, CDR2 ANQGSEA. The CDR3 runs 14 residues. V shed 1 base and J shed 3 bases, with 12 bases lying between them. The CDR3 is CSVEAQGMDYGYTF. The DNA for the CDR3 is TGCAGCGTTGAAGCCCAGGGAATGGACTATGGCTACACCTTC.

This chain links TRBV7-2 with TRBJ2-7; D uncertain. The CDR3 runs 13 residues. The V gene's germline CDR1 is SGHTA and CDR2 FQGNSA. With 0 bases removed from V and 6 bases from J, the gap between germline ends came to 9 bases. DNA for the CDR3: TGTGCCAGCAGCTTAGCCCCCATGCTCGAGCAGTACTTC. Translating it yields CASSLAPMLEQYF.